Sequencing of this TCR beta chain was carried out in a study of blood T cell repertoires in COVID-19. For the study at large: COVID-19 samples collected from the United States, Italy and Spain covered acute and convalescent phases. In each case, the material was cDNA or gDNA derived from T cells, B-cell-depleted T cells, or PBMCs.

In the authors' workflow: Estimated nucleated cell counts came from reference gene primer amplification. The data were produced by immunoSEQ multiplex PCR, yet TCRdb's version contains in-frame clones alone and is incomplete. V and J calls and clone size are copied from that table; D and trimming were computed from the DNA. The data contain 280,000 or so clones, around four fifths of them seen just once; the ten biggest clones take up over 8.5%. Germline lookup yields CDR1 SGHKS and CDR2 YYEKEE (reference sequence). This CDR3 is 18 amino acids long. The V and J ends lost 0 bases and 4 bases, in that order; junction bases with no gene match: 6.

J is TRBJ2-5 and V is TRBV5-5; 16 nucleotides line up with TRBD2. The TCR was taken from a woman in her forties or fifties who had recovered from COVID-19. The sample taken for sequencing was peripheral blood. The DNA of the CDR3 is TGTGCCAGCAGCTTGGCCCCGGGACTAGCGGGGGGGACAGAGACCCAGTACTTC. Translation gives CASSLAPGLAGGTETQYF.